The 6 T cell receptor beta chains below all came from one sample that was sequenced in a study of blood T cell repertoires in COVID-19 (dated by TCRdb to 2018 to 2021). The method behind the library was the immunoSEQ multiplex PCR assay. The source is immuneACCESS, and TCRdb retained only in-frame sequences with V and J called. Part of the clones is not carried over; for the studies checked, unresolved V genes explain less than half of this, and the remainder is unexplained. For this sample the table gives 25,000 to 35,000 clones, of which approximately 85% were detected only once. Approximately 7% of the sample rests with the top ten. The sequencing sample was made of peripheral blood. The receptors were gathered from a human donor in a cohort sampled during active COVID-19.

The V and J genes are TRBV4-1 and TRBJ2-1, with D possibly TRBD2 on 5 matching bases. Germline V gene sequence: CDR1 MGHRA, CDR2 YSYEKL. The CDR3 loop spans 15 amino acids. V was shortened by 0 bases and J by 4 bases, with 10 bases between the two germline ends. CDR3 sequence (DNA): TGCGCCAGCAGCCAAGATCTTCGGGGATACAATGAGCAGTTCTTC. Protein sequence: CASSQDLRGYNEQFF.

The gene calls are TRBV9 and TRBJ2-3; 9 bases align to TRBD2. The CDR3 consists of 16 residues. Trimming removed 0 bases from V and 4 bases from J; junction bases left unmatched: 6. Germline assignment: CDR1 SGDLS and CDR2 YYNGEE. For the CDR3, the DNA is TGTGCCAGCAGCGTAGAAGGGGCGGGAGGGCCAGATACGCAGTATTTT. Amino acid sequence: CASSVEGAGGPDTQYF. Based on the CDR3 plus reference TRBV9 and TRBJ2-3, the full variable domain is DSGVTQTPKHLITATGQRVTLRCSPRSGDLSVYWYQQSLDQGLQFLIQYYNGEERAKGNILERFSAQQFPDLHSELNLSSLELGDSALYFCASSVEGAGGPDTQYFGPGTRLTVL.

The chain recombines TRBV10-3 with TRBJ1-6; no definite D call. Trimming removed 0 bases from V and 10 bases from J, with 7 bases in between. In germline, CDR1 is ENHRY, CDR2 SYGVKD. The CDR3 is made up of 13 amino acids. This CDR3 reads CAISESEKSPLHF. The CDR3 DNA reads TGTGCCATCAGTGAGTCTGAGAAATCACCCCTCCACTTT.

The chain employs TRBV5-1 and TRBJ2-5; D unclear. The V gene's germline CDR1 is SGHRS and CDR2 YFSETQ. Trimming took 0 bases from V and 4 from J, leaving 7 bases between them. The CDR3 sequence is 13 residues long. Here the CDR3 reads CASSLGTGETQYF. The CDR3 DNA follows: TGCGCCAGCAGCTTGGGTACCGGAGAGACCCAGTACTTC.

The V call is TRBV2, the J call TRBJ1-1; TRBD1 might be the D (5 bases). Trimming pared 6 bases from V and 8 bases from J, leaving 16 bases between. CDR1 and CDR2 (germline): SNHLY, FYNNEI. The CDR3 contains 13 residues. The CDR3 region is CASSAGRIIEAFF. Here the CDR3 DNA reads TGTGCCAGCAGCGCGGGACGCATAATCGAAGCTTTCTTT.

V gene TRBV10-3 combines with J gene TRBJ1-2; TRBD1 matches 8 bases. V was clipped by 8 bases and J by 3 bases; unmatched bases: 5. The CDR3 loop spans 13 amino acids. Per the germline V gene, CDR1 is ENHRY and CDR2 is SYGVKD. The CDR3 nucleotides are TGTGCCATCCTAGGACAGGGAGACTATGGCTACACCTTC. This encodes CAILGQGDYGYTF.